This paragraph reports one T cell receptor (beta chain). Antigen unknown. This sample is drawn from a study of vaccination and CD4 T cells after COVID-19. Whole-study context: Median time from second vaccine dose to sampling was 72 days (14 to 241). Overall study findings and caveats: Looking at convalescent patients, 304 of their 307 vaccine-specific clones were spike mono-reactive.

At the Johns Hopkins FTIC core, DNA taken from cultured CD4+ T cells was sequenced by way of the Oncomine TCR Beta short-read assay. Someone extracted genomic DNA from cultured CD4+ T cells. One entry per CDR3 protein, called by TCRdb with MiXCR from the PCR reads. The sample lists around 13,000 distinct CDR3 sequences; about 50% were seen once. CDR1 is SGHNT and CDR2 is YYREEE in the germline V gene (reference sequence). The trim removed 5 bases at V and 0 bases at J, leaving 9 bases unmatched. CDR3 length: 17 residues. Treatment in this sample: roughly 10-day PBMC culture with coronavirus spike peptide pools or control peptides (ViraFEST assay). ViraFEST grew antigen-specific T cells using peptide pools, then sequenced TCRs.

The clonotype comes from a human donor who had recovered from COVID-19. The rearrangement joins TRBV5-4 to TRBJ2-3; 10 nucleotides line up with TRBD2. Sequenced sample: CD4+ T cells from blood, cultured in vitro. The CDR3 coding sequence is TGTGCCAGCAGAAAAACACTAGCGGGGACTAGCACAGATACGCAGTATTTT. It yields the protein CASRKTLAGTSTDTQYF.